The 15 T cell receptor beta chains given below trace back to one sample, sequenced in a study of T-cell memory formation after mild COVID-19. TCRdb analysed the 5' RACE reads with MiXCR anew, one entry per CDR3 protein. This repertoire shows about 150,000 distinct CDR3 sequences, approximately 6% found once; its top ten account for around 1.9%. The sample taken for sequencing was PBMCs or a T cell subset sorted from them (not recorded which). All receptors derive from an adult woman who had mild COVID-19 (a few samples of this study predate the infection). Cell type and time point are not known.

This clonotype occurred a few times. This chain connects TRBV15 to TRBJ2-3; no firm D call. The length of the CDR3 is 15 residues. V dropped 0 bases and J dropped 2 bases, with 9 bases sitting between them. CDR1 and CDR2 from the germline V gene are LNHNV and YYDKDF (reference sequence). CDR3 sequence (DNA): TGTGCCACCAGCAGAGATGGACGCCCCACAGATACGCAGTATTTT. It translates to CATSRDGRPTDTQYF.

This clonotype was seen more than once but under ten times. The chain links TRBV5-1 to TRBJ2-5; 7 nucleotides agree with TRBD2. Germline CDR1 reads SGHRS; CDR2 reads YFSETQ. The V and J ends lost 0 bases and 3 bases, in that order; junction bases with no gene match: 8. The CDR3 extends over 16 amino acids. The CDR3 here is CASSLGTGGRKETQYF. The CDR3 DNA reads TGCGCCAGCAGCTTGGGTACCGGGGGGAGGAAAGAGACCCAGTACTTC. The complete variable domain, with remaining parts taken from reference TRBV5-1 and TRBJ2-5, reads KAGVTQTPRYLIKTRGQQVTLSCSPISGHRSVSWYQQTPGQGLQFLFEYFSETQRNKGNFPGRFSGRQFSNSRSEMNVSTLELGDSALYLCASSLGTGGRKETQYFGPGTRLLVL.

The CDR3, as DNA: TGTGCCAGTAGTCAAGGGTTGAGCAATCAGCCCCAGCATTTT. Protein sequence: CASSQGLSNQPQHF. The chain employs TRBV19 and TRBJ1-5, with D unclear. Germline lookup yields CDR1 LNHDA and CDR2 SQIVND (reference sequence). CDR3 length equals 14 residues. The germline V and J ends were trimmed by 5 bases and 1 base, with 9 bases remaining between them.

The chain joins TRBV4-3 to TRBJ2-1; 9 bases match TRBD2. This CDR3 has 15 residues. The ends lost 4 bases at V and 5 bases at J; junction bases unmatched: 6. Germline assignment: CDR1 LGHNA and CDR2 YSLEER. Here the CDR3 reads CASSLLAGDDNEQFF. CDR3 bases: TGCGCCAGCAGCCTCTTAGCGGGAGACGACAATGAGCAGTTCTTC.

This clonotype appeared a few times. The rearrangement links TRBV19 to TRBJ2-1; 7 bases are a match to TRBD1. This CDR3 has 16 residues. Trimming cost V 7 bases and J 4 bases; bases outside gene matches: 13. Germline V gene sequence: CDR1 LNHDA, CDR2 SQIVND (reference sequence). This CDR3 is CASKGLQGLSYNEQFF. Written as DNA, the CDR3 is TGTGCCAGTAAGGGGTTACAGGGGTTGTCATACAATGAGCAGTTCTTC.

The V and J genes are TRBV5-1 and TRBJ2-7; D uncertain. The V gene's germline CDR1 is SGHRS and CDR2 YFSETQ. Trimming took off 5 bases at V and 1 base at J, with 13 bases between the two ends. The CDR3 extends over 14 amino acids. The CDR3: CASRMIFSSYEQYF. The CDR3 nucleotides are TGCGCCAGCAGGATGATCTTTAGTTCCTACGAGCAGTACTTC.

This clonotype turned up a few times. J is TRBJ1-2 and V is TRBV6-2 or TRBV6-3; no firm D call. Germline values: CDR1 MNHEY, CDR2 SVGEGT. V was clipped by 6 bases and J by 1 base, with 6 bases between them. This CDR3 comprises 12 residues. The CDR3 sequence is CASSRHNYGYTF. The DNA for the CDR3 is TGTGCCAGCAGCCGTCATAACTATGGCTACACCTTC.

Many counts were recorded for this clonotype. The chain uses TRBV7-9 and TRBJ2-3; D uncertain. Trimming took off 3 bases at V and 0 bases at J, with 16 bases between the two ends. Germline V gene data show CDR1 as SEHNR and CDR2 as FQNEAQ (reference sequence). This CDR3 is built from 17 residues. The CDR3 spells CASSLGPFVRSTDTQYF. The CDR3, as DNA: TGTGCCAGCAGCTTGGGCCCCTTTGTCAGGAGCACAGATACGCAGTATTTT.

This clonotype was detected many times. The genes are TRBV27 and TRBJ1-1, with D unresolved. V was trimmed by 6 bases and J by 3 bases, leaving 11 bases between them. The CDR3 extends over 13 amino acids. Per the germline V gene, CDR1 is MNHEY and CDR2 is SMNVEV (reference sequence). CDR3 region: CASRTTWDTEAFF. The CDR3 region has the DNA TGTGCCAGCAGGACCACATGGGACACTGAAGCTTTCTTT.

This chain uses TRBV7-9 with TRBJ2-3; no definite D call. Trimming took 7 bases from V and 2 from J, leaving 10 bases between them. The germline V gene encodes CDR1 SEHNR and CDR2 FQNEAQ (reference sequence). This CDR3 region has 13 residues. CDR3 coding DNA: TGTGCCAGCATCTCAAGGTTCACAGATACGCAGTATTTT. It is translated as CASISRFTDTQYF.

This clonotype was detected only a few times. The J gene is TRBJ2-7, the V gene TRBV11-3, with D unclear. Germline CDR1 reads SGHNT; CDR2 reads YENEEA. With 0 bases removed from V and 1 base from J, the gap between germline ends came to 7 bases. The CDR3 covers 14 residues. CDR3 bases: TGTGCCAGCAGCTTAGATCTCCTTTCCTACGAGCAGTACTTC. Protein: CASSLDLLSYEQYF.

This clonotype was seen only a few times. The chain recombines TRBV5-5 with TRBJ2-7; 8 positions match TRBD1. CDR1 and CDR2 (germline): SGHKS, YYEKEE (reference sequence). This CDR3 is built from 14 residues. J lost 6 bases, V lost 10 bases, and 15 bases had no gene match. This CDR3 reads CACTPEDRAGEQYF. The CDR3 bases are TGTGCCTGTACTCCGGAGGACAGGGCGGGCGAGCAGTACTTC.

This clonotype was recorded many times. An end of the junction differs from the germline gene, which may be a read error. V gene TRBV18 combines with J gene TRBJ2-3, with 12 nucleotides matching TRBD2. The CDR3 runs to 14 residues. Germline loops: CDR1 KGHSH, CDR2 LQKENI. CDR3 sequence: CASSPASGGAQLHF. In nucleotides, the CDR3 is TGTGCCAGCTCACCGGCTAGCGGGGGGGCCCAATTACATTTT.

This clonotype was recorded a few times. The chain has TRBV4-2 and TRBJ2-7; TRBD1 is a possible D gene (6 bases). The V gene's germline CDR1 is LGHNA and CDR2 YNFKEQ. The CDR3 consists of 15 residues. The V end was cut by 2 bases, the J end by 2 bases, with 13 bases between. CDR3 protein: CASSQQPGQAYEQYF. The DNA of the CDR3 is TGTGCCAGCAGCCAACAACCGGGACAAGCCTACGAGCAGTACTTC.

This clonotype was counted at least ten times. V is TRBV7-9 and J is TRBJ2-1; TRBD1 agrees at 8 bases. J gave up 10 bases and V 7 bases, and 15 bases lay outside the gene matches. The germline gives CDR1 SEHNR, CDR2 FQNEAQ (reference sequence). The CDR3 spans 15 residues. The CDR3 region has the DNA TGTGCCAGCACCCTCATAGCAGGGGGCCCGGGGGAGCAGTTCTTC. Amino acid sequence: CASTLIAGGPGEQFF.